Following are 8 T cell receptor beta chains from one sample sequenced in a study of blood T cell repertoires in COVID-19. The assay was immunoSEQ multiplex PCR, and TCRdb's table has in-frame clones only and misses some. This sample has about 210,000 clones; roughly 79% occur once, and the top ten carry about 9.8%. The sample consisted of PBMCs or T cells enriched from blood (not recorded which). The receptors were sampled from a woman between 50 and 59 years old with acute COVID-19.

This chain's CDR3 is CASNSIDTEAFF. DNA of the CDR3: TGTGCCAGCAACTCGATTGACACTGAAGCTTTCTTT. V gene TRBV6-4 combines with J gene TRBJ1-1, with D uncertain. V lost 7 bases and J lost 3, with 9 bases in between. The CDR3 is made up of 12 amino acids. Germline V CDR1 and CDR2: MRHNA, SNTAGT.

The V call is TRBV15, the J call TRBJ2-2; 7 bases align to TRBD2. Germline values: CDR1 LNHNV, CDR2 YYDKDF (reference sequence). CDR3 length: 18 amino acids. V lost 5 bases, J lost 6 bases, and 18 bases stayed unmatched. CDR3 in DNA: TGTGCCACCAGCGACTTAAGACGATTGCGGGAGCGGCCCGGGGAGCTGTTTTTT. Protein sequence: CATSDLRRLRERPGELFF.

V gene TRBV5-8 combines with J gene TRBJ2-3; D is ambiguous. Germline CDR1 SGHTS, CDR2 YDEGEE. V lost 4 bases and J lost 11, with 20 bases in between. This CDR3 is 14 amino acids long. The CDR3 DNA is TGTGCCAGCAGCCATCTCACCTACGGAGTGAAGCAGTATTTT. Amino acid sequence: CASSHLTYGVKQYF.

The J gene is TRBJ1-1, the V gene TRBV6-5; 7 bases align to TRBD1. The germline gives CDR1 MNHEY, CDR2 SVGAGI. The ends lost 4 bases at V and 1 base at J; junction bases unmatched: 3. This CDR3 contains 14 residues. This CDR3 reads CASSSGTENTEAFF. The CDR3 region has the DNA TGTGCCAGCAGTTCCGGGACAGAGAACACTGAAGCTTTCTTT.

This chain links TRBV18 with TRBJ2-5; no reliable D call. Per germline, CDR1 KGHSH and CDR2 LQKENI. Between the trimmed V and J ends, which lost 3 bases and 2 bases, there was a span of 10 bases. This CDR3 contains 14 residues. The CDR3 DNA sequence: TGTGCCAGCTCACCCCCACTGTTTCAAGAGACCCAGTACTTC. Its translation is CASSPPLFQETQYF. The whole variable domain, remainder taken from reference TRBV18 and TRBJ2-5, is NAGVMQNPRHLVRRRGQEARLRCSPMKGHSHVYWYRQLPEEGLKFMVYLQKENIIDESGMPKERFSAEFPKEGPSILRIQQVVRGDSAAYFCASSPPLFQETQYFGPGTRLLVL.

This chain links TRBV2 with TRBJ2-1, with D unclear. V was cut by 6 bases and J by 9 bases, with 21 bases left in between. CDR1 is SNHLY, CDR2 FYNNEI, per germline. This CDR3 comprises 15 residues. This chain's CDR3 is CASRAFSSPGVEQFF. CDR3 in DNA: TGTGCCAGCAGAGCATTTAGCAGCCCCGGCGTTGAGCAGTTCTTC.

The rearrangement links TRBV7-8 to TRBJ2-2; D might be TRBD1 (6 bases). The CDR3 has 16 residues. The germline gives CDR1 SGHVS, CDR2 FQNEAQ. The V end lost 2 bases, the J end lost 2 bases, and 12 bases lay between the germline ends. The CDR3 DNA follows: TGTGCCAGCAGCTTAATGCAGGGGCCAAACACCGGGGAGCTGTTTTTT. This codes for CASSLMQGPNTGELFF.

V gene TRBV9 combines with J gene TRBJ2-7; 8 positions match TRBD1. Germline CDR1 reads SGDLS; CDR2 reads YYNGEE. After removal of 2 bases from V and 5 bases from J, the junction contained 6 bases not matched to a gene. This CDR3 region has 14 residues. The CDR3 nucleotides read TGTGCCAGCAGCGTTGGGGGACAGGTGGACGAGCAGTACTTC. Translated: CASSVGGQVDEQYF.